The following is a T cell receptor beta chain sequence with its context. Profiled with immunoSEQ multiplex PCR; TCRdb holds only in-frame clones, not every one. The table has some 200,000 clones, more than 65% seen once. This sample is part of a study of blood T cell repertoires in COVID-19. Study at large: Researchers got acute and convalescent COVID-19 samples from the United States, Italy and Spain. PBMCs, B-cell-depleted T cells, or T cells were the source of the cDNA or gDNA that made up the material.

The germline V gene encodes CDR1 SNHLY and CDR2 FYNNEI. This CDR3 spans 12 amino acids. The V and J ends lost 11 bases and 4 bases respectively, with 13 bases between them. The rearrangement joins TRBV2 to TRBJ2-3; D is perhaps TRBD1 (7 bases). The sequence came from a man aged 45-60 years with active or convalescent COVID-19. Source material: peripheral blood. The CDR3 protein is CASSRGADTQYF. CDR3 nucleotide sequence: TGTGCCTCCTCCAGGGGGGCAGATACGCAGTATTTT.